A single sample gave rise to the 8 T cell receptor beta chains below, sequenced in a study of T cells in Graves' hyperthyroidism and ophthalmopathy. Template material for amplifying TCR beta CDR3 regions consisted of RNA transcripts. TCR CDR3 regions were first amplified by RT-PCR with HTBI primers. TCRdb used MiXCR to reprocess the multiplex PCR reads, holding one entry per CDR3 protein. Of hundreds of thousands of distinct CDR3 sequences detected, 12% to 15% appear once; the ten largest clones hold 10%. Sequenced sample: blood. These receptors all stem from a woman between 18 and 30 years old with Graves' hyperthyroidism.

This clonotype was counted between two and nine times. The chain is built from TRBV5-8 and TRBJ1-5, with D maybe TRBD1 (5 bases). CDR1 SGHTS and CDR2 YDEGEE come from the germline V gene. Trimming removed 4 bases at V and 0 bases at J, with 14 bases between. The length of the CDR3 is 16 residues. The CDR3 bases are TGTGCCAGCAGCACTCCAGGGCGAGGTAGCAATCAGCCCCAGCATTTT. It translates to CASSTPGRGSNQPQHF.

The table lists this clonotype with many counts. The chain's CDR3 is CASSERGAGDSPLHF. The CDR3 coding sequence is TGTGCCAGCAGTGAACGGGGCGCGGGGGATTCACCCCTCCACTTT. The chain is built from TRBV6-1 and TRBJ1-6; maybe TRBD1 (5 bases). Trimming removed 2 bases from V and 8 bases from J, with 13 bases in between. Germline CDR1 is MNHNS and CDR2 is SASEGT. The length of the CDR3 is 15 residues.

The table lists this clonotype with many counts. The chain has TRBV7-8 and TRBJ1-1; D gene uncertain. The V end lost 2 bases, the J end lost 1 base, and 8 bases lay between the germline ends. This CDR3 is built from 14 residues. Germline V lookup: CDR1 SGHVS, CDR2 FQNEAQ. The CDR3: CASSLKDWNTEAFF. Written as DNA, the CDR3 is TGTGCCAGCAGCTTAAAGGACTGGAACACTGAAGCTTTCTTT.

A remark on this clonotype: A much larger clone differs from this one at a single base, so this may be a read error. The DNA for the CDR3 is TGTGCCAGCAGCTTAGTGACCTACGAGCAGTACTTC. It encodes CASSLVTYEQYF. The chain couples TRBV7-9 to TRBJ2-7, with D uncertain. This CDR3 has 12 residues. The germline V gene encodes CDR1 SEHNR and CDR2 FQNEAQ (reference sequence). V was pared by 1 base and J by 2 bases, with 3 bases between.

This clonotype was counted many times. The rearrangement links TRBV28 to TRBJ2-7; a possible D gene is TRBD1 (6 bases). V was trimmed by 6 bases and J by 0 bases, leaving 12 bases between them. Germline assignment: CDR1 MDHEN and CDR2 SYDVKM. There are 14 residues in the CDR3. CDR3 sequence: CASRNYRVSYEQYF. In nucleotides, the CDR3 is TGTGCCAGCAGGAATTACAGGGTCTCCTACGAGCAGTACTTC.

This clonotype was detected many times. This rearrangement joins TRBV5-1 to TRBJ1-2; no reliable D call. V lost 0 bases and J lost 2, with 8 bases in between. CDR1 SGHRS and CDR2 YFSETQ come from the germline V gene. The CDR3 covers 14 residues. The CDR3 coding sequence is TGCGCCAGCAGCTTGGCCGGCAGAAACTATGGCTACACCTTC. It is translated as CASSLAGRNYGYTF.

Concerning this clonotype itself: This clone may be a read error of a much larger clone one base away. The chain combines TRBV4-1 with TRBJ2-7; 8 bases are shared with TRBD2. Gene TRBJ2-1 matches the end of the DNA better, so the J call may be wrong. CDR3 length equals 15 residues. Germline CDR1 and CDR2: MGHRA and YSYEKL. CDR3 DNA: TGCGCCAGCAGCCAAGAGAGCGGGAGTTCCTACGAGCAGTTCTTC. Protein: CASSQESGSSYEQFF.

This clonotype was observed at least ten times. This chain connects TRBV2 to TRBJ2-1; 7 nucleotides agree with TRBD2. This CDR3 spans 16 amino acids. V dropped 6 bases and J dropped 4; count of bases not matched to a gene: 12. CDR1 and CDR2 from the germline V gene are SNHLY and FYNNEI. Written as DNA, the CDR3 is TGTGCCAGCAGACGCATTCGGGCTAGCGGATACAATGAGCAGTTCTTC. It codes for CASRRIRASGYNEQFF.